A single sample is the source of the 10 T cell receptor beta chains below, sequenced in a study of cytomegalovirus exposure and HLA in healthy donors. Primers: 60 Vbeta forward and 13 Jbeta reverse. TCRdb's table, derived via immunoSEQ multiplex PCR, lists solely in-frame clones and lacks some. The sample shows 150,000 to 200,000 clones, approximately 79% of them seen only once. Sequencing input: PBMCs. These receptors all stem from a human donor in good health.

This chain uses TRBV7-8 with TRBJ2-2; 7 nucleotides align to TRBD2. CDR1 and CDR2 (germline): SGHVS, FQNEAQ. J lost 7 bases, V lost 5 bases, and 7 bases had no gene match. The CDR3 runs to 14 residues. The CDR3 is CASSPFTSDGELFF. The CDR3 DNA is TGTGCCAGCAGCCCGTTCACTAGCGACGGGGAGCTGTTTTTT.

This clone has more than one count but fewer than ten. The chain links TRBV9 to TRBJ2-3; 7 nucleotides agree with TRBD2. The CDR3 is 16 amino acids. Germline V CDR1 and CDR2: SGDLS, YYNGEE. Trimming cost V 4 bases and J 1 base; bases outside gene matches: 9. CDR3 nucleotides: TGTGCCAGCAGCCCCGGTGGGGGGGAGGGCACAGATACGCAGTATTTT. Translated: CASSPGGGEGTDTQYF.

The V gene is TRBV7-9, the J gene TRBJ2-7; D possibly corresponds to TRBD2 (6 bases). V was trimmed by 4 bases and J by 5 bases, leaving 15 bases between them. This CDR3 spans 14 amino acids. Germline V gene lookup returns CDR1 SEHNR and CDR2 FQNEAQ (reference sequence). In DNA, the CDR3 is TGTGCCAGCAGCTCCAACGCCCTAGCGAACGAGCAGTACTTC. It specifies CASSSNALANEQYF.

The chain links TRBV5-1 to TRBJ2-7; perhaps TRBD1 as D (6 bases). The CDR3 length is 14 residues. V lost 9 bases and J 0 bases, leaving 16 bases between the germline ends. CDR1 and CDR2 from the germline V gene are SGHRS and YFSETQ. The CDR3 here is CATALRTASYEQYF. CDR3 coding DNA: TGCGCCACCGCCCTCAGGACAGCCTCCTACGAGCAGTACTTC. Using reference TRBV5-1 and TRBJ2-7 for the parts outside the CDR3, the full variable domain is KAGVTQTPRYLIKTRGQQVTLSCSPISGHRSVSWYQQTPGQGLQFLFEYFSETQRNKGNFPGRFSGRQFSNSRSEMNVSTLELGDSALYLCATALRTASYEQYFGPGTRLTVT.

A single count supports this clone. The CDR3 bases are TGTGCCAGCAGTGAATGGGGGCCCAGCCCCCAGCAGTACTTC. It codes for CASSEWGPSPQQYF. The V call is TRBV6-1, the J call TRBJ2-5; TRBD1 might be the D (6 bases). Germline loops: CDR1 MNHNS, CDR2 SASEGT. Trimming left V 2 bases short and J 11 bases short, with 18 bases between. There are 14 residues in the CDR3.

V is TRBV13 and J is TRBJ1-1, with TRBD1 matching 9 bases. CDR1 PRHDT and CDR2 FYEKMQ come from the germline V gene (reference sequence). This CDR3 region has 17 residues. The V segment lost 4 bases and the J segment 3 bases; nucleotides outside the gene matches: 12. This CDR3 is CASSSYHRGQVDTEAFF. The CDR3 DNA sequence: TGTGCCAGCAGCTCCTATCACAGGGGGCAGGTTGACACTGAAGCTTTCTTT.

V usage is TRBV12-5 and J usage is TRBJ1-1; 9 bases line up with TRBD1. The CDR3 covers 18 residues. The germline CDR1 and CDR2 sequences are LGHNT and FRNRAP. J lost 1 base, V lost 0 bases, and 9 bases had no gene match. CDR3 in amino acids: CASGLVSPRQGGNTEAFF. The CDR3 nucleotides read TGTGCTAGTGGTTTGGTATCCCCCCGACAGGGGGGGAACACTGAAGCTTTCTTT.

The CDR3 loop is CAISAHGQRHSGNTIYF. The DNA for the CDR3 is TGTGCCATCAGTGCCCATGGACAGCGGCACTCTGGAAACACCATATATTTT. J is TRBJ1-3 and V is TRBV10-3, with a tentative D call TRBD1 (6 bases). The CDR3 extends over 17 amino acids. CDR1 is ENHRY and CDR2 is SYGVKD in the germline V gene. V lost 4 bases, J lost 0 bases, and 16 bases lay in between.

The chain carries TRBV5-1 and TRBJ2-3; 9 bases line up with TRBD2. The CDR3 contains 15 residues. Germline trimming cut 7 bases from V and 2 bases from J; bases unmatched to any gene: 8. Germline V gene sequence: CDR1 SGHRS, CDR2 YFSETQ. This chain's CDR3 is CASREGLAYTDTQYF. In DNA form, the CDR3 reads TGCGCCAGCCGCGAGGGACTAGCCTACACAGATACGCAGTATTTT.

V gene TRBV10-2 combines with J gene TRBJ2-3; 10 bases match TRBD2. The CDR3 consists of 16 residues. The V gene end was trimmed by 3 bases and the J gene end by 3 bases; junction bases not matched to a gene: 6. The germline gives CDR1 WSHSY, CDR2 SAAADI. CDR3 sequence: CASSEWLAGETDTQYF. The CDR3 nucleotides read TGCGCCAGCAGTGAATGGCTAGCGGGGGAAACAGATACGCAGTATTTT.